This entry features one TCR beta chain sequence. Its specificity is unknown. This record belongs to a study of T cells in Graves' hyperthyroidism and ophthalmopathy. Regions amplified from RNA transcripts were the TCR beta CDR3 regions. First-round RT-PCR targeting the TCR CDR3 was performed with the HTBI primer set. One entry per CDR3 protein results from TCRdb running MiXCR on the multiplex PCR reads. The sample shows more than 500,000 distinct CDR3 sequences, 46% of them seen only once. Study-level findings and limits: The model forecast ophthalmopathy, anticipating it by a median about 6.5 months before onset. Ophthalmopathy could be told apart from stable hyperthyroidism with a 13 V-J model.

Trimming took off 0 bases at V and 4 bases at J, with 21 bases between the two ends. Germline V gene data show CDR1 as SQVTM and CDR2 as ANQGSEA. CDR3 size: 17 residues. Sequenced: peripheral blood or thyroid tissue (not recorded which). This chain joins TRBV29-1 and TRBJ1-2; D may be TRBD1 (6 bases). The TCR comes from an adult woman with Graves' disease, either hyperthyroidism or ophthalmopathy (not recorded which). CDR3 amino acids: CSVEEGGFAQPSYGYTF. The CDR3 region has the DNA TGCAGCGTTGAAGAAGGGGGATTTGCGCAACCCAGCTATGGCTACACCTTC.